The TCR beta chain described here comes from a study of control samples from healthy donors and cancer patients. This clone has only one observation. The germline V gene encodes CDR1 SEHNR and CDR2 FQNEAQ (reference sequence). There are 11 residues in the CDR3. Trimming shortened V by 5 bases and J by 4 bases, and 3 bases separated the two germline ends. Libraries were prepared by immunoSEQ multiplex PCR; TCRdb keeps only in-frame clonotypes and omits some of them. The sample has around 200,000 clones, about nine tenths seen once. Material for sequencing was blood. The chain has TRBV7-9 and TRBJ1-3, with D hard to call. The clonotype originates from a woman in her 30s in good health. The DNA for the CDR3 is TGTGCCAGCAGCCCAGGAAACACCATATATTTT. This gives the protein CASSPGNTIYF.